These T cell receptor beta chains were read from a single sample in a study of shared clonotypes between healthy human individuals. Assay: immunoSEQ multiplex PCR; the TCRdb copy retains only in-frame clones and omits some. The top ten clones hold 0.37% of a sample with some 2,500,000 clones, around 93% of them seen once. Specimen: naive CD4+ T cells from PBMCs. These receptors were collected from a man aged 18-30 years in good health. Some clones in this sample may be carry-over from other donors' samples. The CDR3 runs from the conserved cysteine through the conserved F or W.

cdr3_length,j_call,v_call,cdr3_aa
13,TRBJ1-2,TRBV30,CAWTGTSYYGYTF
13,TRBJ2-1,TRBV30,CAWSAGLGNEQFF
13,TRBJ2-2,TRBV18,CASSLQVPGELFF
15,TRBJ2-7,TRBV28,CASSFNPSDGAEQYF
14,TRBJ1-2,TRBV5-4,CASSLDRANYGYTF
14,TRBJ1-3,TRBV5-1,CASSLEQSGNTIYF
12,TRBJ2-7,TRBV28,CASSSFPYEQYF
14,TRBJ2-1,TRBV25-1,CASRERVGNNEQFF
15,TRBJ1-1,TRBV5-1,CASSFNSAGGAEAFF
14,TRBJ2-5,TRBV5-1,CASSSGTGEETQYF
11,TRBJ2-7,TRBV5-6,CASSLAYEQYF
13,TRBJ2-2,TRBV27,CASSGRGTGELFF
13,TRBJ2-7,TRBV5-1,CASSSKVTYEQYF
15,TRBJ1-5,TRBV30,CAWSVLGGPNQPQHF
13,TRBJ2-7,TRBV5-1,CASSADRGYEQYF
16,TRBJ2-2,TRBV27,CASSSGTGGRVGELFF
14,TRBJ1-5,TRBV6-1,CASSAGVSNQPQHF
15,TRBJ2-5,TRBV28,CASSPILAGSETQYF
13,TRBJ2-7,TRBV2,CASTVAVSYEQYF
14,TRBJ1-2,TRBV4-1,CASGPGKGDYGYTF
14,TRBJ1-3,TRBV18,CASSLQGSGNTIYF
17,TRBJ2-1,TRBV5-3,CARSLYSAGGTGGEQFF
14,TRBJ1-1,TRBV5-4,CASSLGQMNTEAFF
15,TRBJ1-1,TRBV30,CAWTKEAGWNTEAFF
14,TRBJ2-1,TRBV18,CASSSSIDGNEQFF
15,TRBJ1-4,TRBV29-1,CSVEDLTGRNEKLFF
15,TRBJ2-2,TRBV28,CASIRAGTNTGELFF
14,TRBJ2-1,TRBV5-1,CASSLDSYWNEQFF
12,TRBJ2-7,TRBV2,CASRGDRGKQYF
15,TRBJ2-3,TRBV9,CASSGLAGDSDTQYF
14,TRBJ2-3,TRBV6-5,CASSDSGWTDTQYF
14,TRBJ2-5,TRBV5-1,CASSPTGTGETQYF
14,TRBJ1-2,TRBV5-1,CASSQGDGTYGYTF
16,TRBJ1-2,TRBV28,CASTPGGATSNYGYTF
15,TRBJ1-1,TRBV11-2,CASSLDLSREPEAFF
15,TRBJ1-5,TRBV6-5,CASSSTLAGNQPQHF
15,TRBJ2-7,TRBV5-4,CASSKPGTDSYEQYF
15,TRBJ1-1,TRBV27,CASKKGTVLNTEAFF
13,TRBJ2-6,TRBV19,CATTPSAANVLTF
15,TRBJ2-2,TRBV2,CASSERAGDTGELFF
13,TRBJ2-7,TRBV19,CASSIDRAYEQYF
14,TRBJ2-7,TRBV9,CASSPLGQGAEQYF
14,TRBJ1-1,TRBV6-1,CASTTRRGHTEAFF
15,TRBJ1-4,TRBV7-9,CASSPRVGVGEKLFF
17,TRBJ2-7,TRBV5-6,CASSSTGPRKGAYEQYF
16,TRBJ2-2,TRBV12-5,CASGLATPTGTGELFF
13,TRBJ2-5,TRBV2,CASSGDGRETQYF
15,TRBJ1-2,TRBV19,CASSELTGPNYGYTF
14,TRBJ2-5,TRBV7-8,CASLGFSVRETQYF
17,TRBJ2-7,TRBV18,CASSPRGVAGGFYEQYF
15,TRBJ2-5,TRBV9,CASSVWGDWGETQYF
16,NA,TRBV5-1,CASSGGLAGDTYEQYF
12,TRBJ2-5,TRBV19,CASSTSGGALDF
15,TRBJ1-1,TRBV5-4,CASSFAPTGSTEAFF